The sample holds a few counts of the clone carrying this T cell receptor beta chain. Its antigen is unidentified. This sample stems from a study of post-analysis software for immune sequencing data. cDNA libraries for TCR beta contained unique molecular identifiers. MiXCR was run by TCRdb on the PCR reads, yielding one entry per CDR3 protein. The sample shows fewer than 850,000 distinct CDR3 sequences, roughly 27% of them seen only once. Study-level points and caveats: Same-batch samples co-clustered strongly by F measure. Controls showed lower frequencies than patients for five or six TRBV segments, and TRBV5-6, TRBV5-1 and TRBV20-1 were among these. Comparison with controls showed significantly lower normalized Chao1 diversity in multiple sclerosis patients.

CDR1 and CDR2 from the germline V gene are SGHKS and YYEKEE (reference sequence). The CDR3 extends over 12 amino acids. Between the trimmed V and J ends, which lost 4 bases and 7 bases, there was a span of 12 bases. This rearrangement joins TRBV5-5 to TRBJ2-7, with TRBD1 as a possible D gene (6 bases). Sequencing input: blood. The clonotype originates from a girl between 10 and 17 years old with multiple sclerosis. The CDR3 protein is CASSNTGWEQYF. As DNA, the CDR3 is TGTGCCAGCAGCAATACAGGGTGGGAGCAGTACTTC.